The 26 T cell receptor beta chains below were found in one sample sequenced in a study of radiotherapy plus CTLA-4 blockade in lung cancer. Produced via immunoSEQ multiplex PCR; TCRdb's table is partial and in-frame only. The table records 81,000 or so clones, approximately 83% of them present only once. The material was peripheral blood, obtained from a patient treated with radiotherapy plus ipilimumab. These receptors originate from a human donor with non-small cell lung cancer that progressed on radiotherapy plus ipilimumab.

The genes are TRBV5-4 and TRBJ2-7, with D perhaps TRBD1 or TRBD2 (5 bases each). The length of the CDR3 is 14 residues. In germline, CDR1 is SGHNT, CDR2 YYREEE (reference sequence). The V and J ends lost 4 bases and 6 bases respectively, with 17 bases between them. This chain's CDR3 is CASSTDSGGREQYF. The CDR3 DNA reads TGTGCCAGCAGCACCGACAGTGGCGGGCGCGAGCAGTACTTC.

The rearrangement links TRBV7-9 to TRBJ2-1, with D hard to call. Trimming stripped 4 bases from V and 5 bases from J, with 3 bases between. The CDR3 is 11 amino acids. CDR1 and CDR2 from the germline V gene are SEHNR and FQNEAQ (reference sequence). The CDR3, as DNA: TGTGCCAGCAGCTCGGACAATGAGCAGTTCTTC. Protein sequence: CASSSDNEQFF.

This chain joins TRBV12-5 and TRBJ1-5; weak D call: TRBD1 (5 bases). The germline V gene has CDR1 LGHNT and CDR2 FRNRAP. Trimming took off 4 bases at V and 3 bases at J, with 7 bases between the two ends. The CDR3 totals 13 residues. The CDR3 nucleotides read TGTGCTAGTGGTTCGGGGCTCAATCAGCCCCAGCATTTT. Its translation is CASGSGLNQPQHF. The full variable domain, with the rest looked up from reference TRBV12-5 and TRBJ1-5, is DARVTQTPRHKVTEMGQEVTMRCQPILGHNTVFWYRQTMMQGLELLAYFRNRAPLDDSGMPKDRFSAEMPDATLATLKIQPSEPRDSAVYFCASGSGLNQPQHFGDGTRLSIL.

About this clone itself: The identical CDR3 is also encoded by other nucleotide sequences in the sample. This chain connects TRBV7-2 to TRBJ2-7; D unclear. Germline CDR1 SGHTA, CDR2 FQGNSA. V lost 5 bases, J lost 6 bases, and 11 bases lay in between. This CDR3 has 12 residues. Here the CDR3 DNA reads TGTGCCAGCAGCCTATTTTCGTCCGAGCAGTACTTC. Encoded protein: CASSLFSSEQYF.

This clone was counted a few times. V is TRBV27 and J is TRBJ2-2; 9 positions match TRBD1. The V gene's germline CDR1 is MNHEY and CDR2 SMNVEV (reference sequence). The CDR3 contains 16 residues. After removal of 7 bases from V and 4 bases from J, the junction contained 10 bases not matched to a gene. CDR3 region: CASTPTPTGGTGELFF. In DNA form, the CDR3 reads TGTGCCAGCACCCCTACACCGACAGGGGGCACCGGGGAGCTGTTTTTT.

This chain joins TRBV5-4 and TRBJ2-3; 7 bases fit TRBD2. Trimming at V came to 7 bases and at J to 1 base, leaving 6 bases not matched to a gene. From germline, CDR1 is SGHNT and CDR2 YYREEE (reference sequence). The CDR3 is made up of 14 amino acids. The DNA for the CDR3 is TGTGCCAGCTACCAGGCGGGAGGCACAGATACGCAGTATTTT. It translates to CASYQAGGTDTQYF.

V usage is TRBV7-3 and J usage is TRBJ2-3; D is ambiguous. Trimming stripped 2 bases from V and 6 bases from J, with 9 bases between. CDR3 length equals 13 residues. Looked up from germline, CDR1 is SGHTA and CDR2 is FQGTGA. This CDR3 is CASSLLYGDTQYF. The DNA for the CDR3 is TGTGCCAGCAGCTTATTGTACGGGGATACGCAGTATTTT.

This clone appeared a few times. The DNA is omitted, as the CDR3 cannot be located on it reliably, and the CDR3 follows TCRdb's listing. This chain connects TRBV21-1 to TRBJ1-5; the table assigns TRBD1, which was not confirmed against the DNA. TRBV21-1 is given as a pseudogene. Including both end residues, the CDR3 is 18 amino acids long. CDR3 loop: CASSKWGTGNQGNQPQHF.

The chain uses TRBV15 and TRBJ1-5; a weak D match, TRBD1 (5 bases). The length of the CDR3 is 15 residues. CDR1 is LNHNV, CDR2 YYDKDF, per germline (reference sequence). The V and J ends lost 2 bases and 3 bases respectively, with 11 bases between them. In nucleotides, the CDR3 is TGTGCCACCAGCAGACTCCGGGGGGACAATCAGCCCCAGCATTTT. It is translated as CATSRLRGDNQPQHF.

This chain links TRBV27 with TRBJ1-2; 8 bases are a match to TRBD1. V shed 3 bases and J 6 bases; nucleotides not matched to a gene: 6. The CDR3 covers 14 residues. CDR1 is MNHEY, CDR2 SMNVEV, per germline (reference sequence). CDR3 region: CASSFTRTGHGYTF. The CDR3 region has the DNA TGTGCCAGCAGTTTTACCAGGACAGGGCATGGCTACACCTTC.

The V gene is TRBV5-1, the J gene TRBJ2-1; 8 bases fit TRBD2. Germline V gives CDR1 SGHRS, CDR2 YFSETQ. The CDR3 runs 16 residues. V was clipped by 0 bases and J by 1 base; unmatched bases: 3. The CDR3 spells CASSLVAGPSYNEQFF. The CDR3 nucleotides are TGCGCCAGCAGCTTGGTAGCGGGGCCTTCCTACAATGAGCAGTTCTTC.

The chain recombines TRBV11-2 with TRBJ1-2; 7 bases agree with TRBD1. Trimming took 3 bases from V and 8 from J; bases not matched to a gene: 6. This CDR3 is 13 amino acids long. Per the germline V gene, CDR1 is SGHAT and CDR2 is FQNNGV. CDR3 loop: CASSFGTVGGYTF. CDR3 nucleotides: TGTGCCAGCAGCTTCGGGACAGTGGGCGGCTACACCTTC.

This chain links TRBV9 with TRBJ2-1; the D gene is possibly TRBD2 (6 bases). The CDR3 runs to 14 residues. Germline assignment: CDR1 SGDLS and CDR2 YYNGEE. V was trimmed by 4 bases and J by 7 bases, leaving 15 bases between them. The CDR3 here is CASSLRGGGNEQFF. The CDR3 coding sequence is TGTGCCAGCAGCCTCCGGGGAGGCGGGAATGAGCAGTTCTTC.

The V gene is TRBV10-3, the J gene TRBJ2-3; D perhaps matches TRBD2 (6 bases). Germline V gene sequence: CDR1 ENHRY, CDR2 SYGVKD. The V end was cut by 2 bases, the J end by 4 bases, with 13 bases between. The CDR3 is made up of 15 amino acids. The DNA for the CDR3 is TGTGCCATCAGTGAGAGGGAGACTAGTGCAGATACGCAGTATTTT. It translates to CAISERETSADTQYF.

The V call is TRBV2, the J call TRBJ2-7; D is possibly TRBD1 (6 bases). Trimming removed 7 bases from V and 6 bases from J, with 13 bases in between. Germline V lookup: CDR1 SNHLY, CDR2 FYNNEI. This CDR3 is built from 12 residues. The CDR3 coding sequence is TGTGCCAGCATAGGGCAGGGGCTCGAGCAGTACTTC. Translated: CASIGQGLEQYF.

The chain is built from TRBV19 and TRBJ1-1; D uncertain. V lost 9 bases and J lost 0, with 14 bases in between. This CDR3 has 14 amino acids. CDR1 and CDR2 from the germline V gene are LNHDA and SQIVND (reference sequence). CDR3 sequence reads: CASRWAFMNTEAFF. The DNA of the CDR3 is TGTGCCAGCCGGTGGGCCTTCATGAACACTGAAGCTTTCTTT.

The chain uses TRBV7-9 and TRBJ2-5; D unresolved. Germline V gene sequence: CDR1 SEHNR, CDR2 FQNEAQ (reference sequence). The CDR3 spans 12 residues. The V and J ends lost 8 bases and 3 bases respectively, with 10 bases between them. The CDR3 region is CASRAVEETQYF. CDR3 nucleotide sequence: TGTGCCAGCCGGGCGGTTGAAGAGACCCAGTACTTC. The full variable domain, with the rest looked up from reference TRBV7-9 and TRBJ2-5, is DTGVSQNPRHKITKRGQNVTFRCDPISEHNRLYWYRQTLGQGPEFLTYFQNEAQLEKSRLLSDRFSAERPKGSFSTLEIQRTEQGDSAMYLCASRAVEETQYFGPGTRLLVL.

CDR3 in DNA: TGTGCCAGCAGCTTTACGTCTGGCGGGGTCGCTACGCAGTATTTT. This gives the protein CASSFTSGGVATQYF. The V gene is TRBV7-2, the J gene TRBJ2-3, with a possible D match to TRBD2 (6 bases). The length of the CDR3 is 15 residues. Germline lookup yields CDR1 SGHTA and CDR2 FQGNSA. Trimming took 3 bases from V and 8 from J, leaving 18 bases between them.

The CDR3 sequence: CASSLSRDGYGYTF. Written as DNA, the CDR3 is TGTGCCAGCAGTTTATCCAGGGACGGCTATGGCTACACCTTC. This chain links TRBV28 with TRBJ1-2, with D possibly TRBD1 on 5 matching bases. Per the germline V gene, CDR1 is MDHEN and CDR2 is SYDVKM. The V and J ends lost 1 base and 4 bases respectively, with 10 bases between them. The CDR3 length is 14 residues.

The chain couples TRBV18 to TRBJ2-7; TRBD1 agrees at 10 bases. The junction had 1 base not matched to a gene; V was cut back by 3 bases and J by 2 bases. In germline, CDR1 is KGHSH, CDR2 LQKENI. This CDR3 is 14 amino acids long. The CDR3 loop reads CASSPGTGAYEQYF. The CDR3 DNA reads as TGTGCCAGCTCACCCGGGACAGGGGCCTACGAGCAGTACTTC.

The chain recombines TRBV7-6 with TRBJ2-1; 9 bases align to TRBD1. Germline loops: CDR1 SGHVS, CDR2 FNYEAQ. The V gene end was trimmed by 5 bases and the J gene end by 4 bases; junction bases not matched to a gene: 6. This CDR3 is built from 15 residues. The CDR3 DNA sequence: TGTGCCAGCAGCCCCGGACAGGGGATTTACAATGAGCAGTTCTTC. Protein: CASSPGQGIYNEQFF.

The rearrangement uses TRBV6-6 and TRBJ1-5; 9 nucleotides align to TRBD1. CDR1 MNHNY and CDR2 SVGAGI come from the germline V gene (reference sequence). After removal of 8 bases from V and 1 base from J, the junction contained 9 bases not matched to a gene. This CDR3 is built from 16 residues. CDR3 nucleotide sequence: TGTGCCAGCTCCGATCCGGGACAGGGAAGCAATCAGCCCCAGCATTTT. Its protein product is CASSDPGQGSNQPQHF.

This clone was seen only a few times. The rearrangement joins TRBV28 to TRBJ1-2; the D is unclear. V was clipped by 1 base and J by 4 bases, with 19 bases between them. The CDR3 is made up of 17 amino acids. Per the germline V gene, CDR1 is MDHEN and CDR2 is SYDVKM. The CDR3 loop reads CASSLLAAVRLGYGYTF. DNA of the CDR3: TGTGCCAGCAGTTTATTGGCGGCGGTCAGGCTCGGCTATGGCTACACCTTC.

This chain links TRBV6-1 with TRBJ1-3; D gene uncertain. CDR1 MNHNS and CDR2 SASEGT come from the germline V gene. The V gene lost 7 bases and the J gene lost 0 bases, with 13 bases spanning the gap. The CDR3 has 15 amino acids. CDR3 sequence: CASTTVLSSGNTIYF. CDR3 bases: TGTGCCAGCACCACAGTCCTCAGCTCTGGAAACACCATATATTTT.

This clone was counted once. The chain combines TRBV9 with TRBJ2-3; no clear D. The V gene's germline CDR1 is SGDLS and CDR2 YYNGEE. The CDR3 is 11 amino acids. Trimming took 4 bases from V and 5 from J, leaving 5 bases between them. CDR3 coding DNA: TGTGCCAGCAGCATCAAAGATACGCAGTATTTT. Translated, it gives CASSIKDTQYF.

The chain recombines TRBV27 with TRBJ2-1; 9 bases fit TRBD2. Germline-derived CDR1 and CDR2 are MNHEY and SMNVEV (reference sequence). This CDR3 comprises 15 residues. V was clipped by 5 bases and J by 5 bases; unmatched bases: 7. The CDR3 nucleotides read TGTGCCAGCAGTCCCAGCGGGGGGCGCAACAATGAGCAGTTCTTC. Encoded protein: CASSPSGGRNNEQFF.